The 17 T cell receptor beta chains reported below all come from one sample, sequenced in a study of CD8 T cells in ankylosing spondylitis. Via MiXCR, TCRdb re-called the 5' RACE reads, giving one row per CDR3 protein. This table has 150,000 to 200,000 distinct CDR3 sequences, around 10% appearing once. Sequenced material: blood, either unsorted or a sorted T cell fraction (not recorded which). The receptors here all came from a male donor with ankylosing spondylitis or in good health (not recorded which).

This clonotype appeared many times. The chain is built from TRBV11-2 and TRBJ1-2; D perhaps matches TRBD1 (5 bases). The germline V gene encodes CDR1 SGHAT and CDR2 FQNNGV. The CDR3 totals 13 residues. Trimming removed 2 bases at V and 4 bases at J, with 8 bases between. CDR3 coding DNA: TGTGCCAGCAGCTTACAGGGTCTCTATGGCTACACCTTC. It specifies CASSLQGLYGYTF.

The V call is TRBV12-3 or TRBV12-4, the J call TRBJ2-1, with TRBD2 identical over 7 bases. V was clipped by 6 bases and J by 2 bases; unmatched bases: 19. There are 19 residues in the CDR3. The CDR3 spells CASSTDDGGGEAPYNEQFF. The CDR3 nucleotides are TGTGCCAGCAGCACAGACGATGGGGGAGGGGAAGCACCCTACAATGAGCAGTTCTTC.

The CDR3 here is CASSLPGRETDTQYF. The CDR3, as DNA: TGCGCCAGCAGCTTGCCAGGGAGAGAGACAGATACGCAGTATTTT. The gene calls are TRBV5-1 and TRBJ2-3, with D perhaps assigned TRBD1 or TRBD2 (5 bases each). There are 15 residues in the CDR3. Germline V lookup: CDR1 SGHRS, CDR2 YFSETQ. The V end was cut by 1 base, the J end by 3 bases, with 12 bases between. Based on the CDR3 plus reference TRBV5-1 and TRBJ2-3, the full variable domain is KAGVTQTPRYLIKTRGQQVTLSCSPISGHRSVSWYQQTPGQGLQFLFEYFSETQRNKGNFPGRFSGRQFSNSRSEMNVSTLELGDSALYLCASSLPGRETDTQYFGPGTRLTVL.

This clonotype was seen at least ten times. The chain carries TRBV28 and TRBJ2-7; 8 nucleotides line up with TRBD2. V shed 5 bases and J 4 bases; nucleotides not matched to a gene: 7. The length of the CDR3 is 14 residues. From germline, CDR1 is MDHEN and CDR2 SYDVKM. Written as DNA, the CDR3 is TGTGCCAGCAGTCCCTCCCGACTAGCGTACGAGCAGTACTTC. As protein: CASSPSRLAYEQYF.

Only a few counts were recorded for this clonotype. The V and J genes are TRBV20-1 and TRBJ2-1, with 10 nucleotides matching TRBD2. V trimming: 8 bases; J trimming: 0 bases; junction bases outside the gene matches: 7. Per the germline V gene, CDR1 is DFQATT and CDR2 is SNEGSKA (reference sequence). This CDR3 contains 15 residues. CDR3 in amino acids: CSKLLAGPSYNEQFF. CDR3 DNA: TGCAGTAAATTACTAGCGGGACCCTCCTACAATGAGCAGTTCTTC.

A remark on this clonotype: Germline and junction disagree at one end, which may indicate a read error. The chain carries TRBV19 and TRBJ2-6, with D maybe TRBD1 (6 bases). CDR1 LNHDA and CDR2 SQIVND come from the germline V gene (reference sequence). CDR3 length equals 16 residues. The CDR3 DNA is TGTGCCAGTAGTAAGACAGGACGCTCTGGGGCCAATGTCCTGACTTTC. This gives the protein CASSKTGRSGANVLTF. The entire variable domain, with the rest obtained from reference TRBV19 and TRBJ2-6, is as follows: DGGITQSPKYLFRKEGQNVTLSCEQNLNHDAMYWYRQDPGQGLRLIYYSQIVNDFQKGDIAEGYSVSREKKESFPLTVTSAQKNPTAFYLCASSKTGRSGANVLTFGAGSRLTVL.

The chain is built from TRBV6-1 and TRBJ2-2; 7 bases are a match to TRBD1. Germline assignment: CDR1 MNHNS and CDR2 SASEGT. The CDR3 is 15 amino acids. Trimming at V came to 6 bases and at J to 2 bases, leaving 6 bases not matched to a gene. CDR3 residues: CASSRQGVNTGELFF. In DNA form, the CDR3 reads TGTGCCAGCAGCAGACAGGGAGTCAACACCGGGGAGCTGTTTTTT.

V usage is TRBV5-1 and J usage is TRBJ2-5; the match to TRBD1 covers 7 bases. The CDR3 sequence is 15 residues long. Germline values: CDR1 SGHRS, CDR2 YFSETQ. V lost 7 bases and J lost 8; bases outside the gene matches: 17. CDR3 DNA: TGCGCCAGCCAAGAGGGGGCCGGTACGGGCGGAACCCAGTACTTC. Amino acids: CASQEGAGTGGTQYF.

This rearrangement joins TRBV5-6 to TRBJ1-1; 7 positions agree with TRBD1. The CDR3 covers 13 residues. The trim removed 4 bases at V and 5 bases at J, leaving 5 bases unmatched. Germline V gene data show CDR1 as SGHDT and CDR2 as YYEEEE. The CDR3 is CASSQGQWTEAFF. The DNA of the CDR3 is TGTGCCAGCAGCCAGGGACAGTGGACTGAAGCTTTCTTT.

A few counts support this clonotype. The chain uses TRBV4-3 and TRBJ1-1, with 8 bases aligning to TRBD1. CDR3 length: 18 amino acids. Germline V gene data show CDR1 as LGHNA and CDR2 as YSLEER. With 0 bases clipped from V and 0 bases from J, the junction kept 9 bases outside the gene matches. The CDR3 loop is CASSQDWGQDLMNTEAFF. The CDR3 DNA reads as TGCGCCAGCAGCCAAGATTGGGGACAGGACCTCATGAACACTGAAGCTTTCTTT.

This clonotype has more than one count but fewer than ten. This chain links TRBV5-1 with TRBJ1-2, with 8 positions matching TRBD1. The germline V gene encodes CDR1 SGHRS and CDR2 YFSETQ. The CDR3 runs 15 residues. V shed 4 bases and J 2 bases; nucleotides not matched to a gene: 7. The CDR3 spells CASSRETGANYGYTF. Written as DNA, the CDR3 is TGCGCCAGCAGCCGAGAGACAGGGGCGAACTATGGCTACACCTTC.

The chain is built from TRBV10-1 and TRBJ1-6; D is possibly TRBD1 (5 bases). The V gene lost 6 bases and the J gene lost 4 bases, with 19 bases spanning the gap. This CDR3 is 17 amino acids long. CDR1 and CDR2 (germline): WNHNN, SYGVQD (reference sequence). CDR3 in amino acids: CASRHGWGRSYNSPLHF. CDR3 nucleotide sequence: TGCGCCAGCAGACACGGATGGGGGAGGTCGTATAATTCACCCCTCCACTTT.

This clonotype was detected many times. J is TRBJ2-5 and V is TRBV6-2 or TRBV6-3, with TRBD2 identical over 7 bases. This CDR3 is built from 15 residues. Germline loops: CDR1 MNHEY, CDR2 SVGEGT. V dropped 5 bases and J dropped 1; count of bases not matched to a gene: 7. CDR3 residues: CASSTPRGGQETQYF. In nucleotides, the CDR3 is TGTGCCAGCAGTACACCTCGCGGGGGCCAAGAGACCCAGTACTTC.

The chain has TRBV10-3 and TRBJ2-4; no firm D call. This CDR3 is 18 amino acids long. V lost 6 bases and J 0 bases, leaving 21 bases between the germline ends. Germline V lookup: CDR1 ENHRY, CDR2 SYGVKD. This CDR3 is CAIRGLPAVPLAKNIQYF. The CDR3 DNA follows: TGTGCCATCAGGGGTTTACCGGCGGTACCGCTAGCCAAAAACATTCAGTACTTC.

This clonotype occurred many times. The V and J genes are TRBV12-3 or TRBV12-4 and TRBJ1-1, with 7 bases lining up with TRBD1. V shed 6 bases, J shed 0 bases, and the junction held 4 bases outside the gene matches. This CDR3 has 14 amino acids. The CDR3 sequence is CASRPTGMNTEAFF. CDR3 DNA sequence: TGTGCCAGCAGACCGACAGGGATGAACACTGAAGCTTTCTTT.

This clonotype was picked up many times. The V and J genes are TRBV20-1 and TRBJ1-4; possible D gene TRBD1, 6 bases. V gave up 3 bases and J gave up 8 bases, with 16 bases separating them. This CDR3 has 14 amino acids. Germline CDR1 is DFQATT and CDR2 is SNEGSKA (reference sequence). The CDR3 nucleotides read TGCAGTGCTAGGAGGACAGCAAGGAACGAAAAACTGTTTTTT. This gives the protein CSARRTARNEKLFF.

This clonotype occurred a few times. The V call is TRBV7-2, the J call TRBJ2-3; 7 bases agree with TRBD2. The germline gives CDR1 SGHTA, CDR2 FQGNSA. The CDR3 loop spans 17 amino acids. The V gene end was trimmed by 1 base and the J gene end by 0 bases; junction bases not matched to a gene: 7. The CDR3 spells CASSLGAGDFSTDTQYF. DNA for the CDR3: TGTGCCAGCAGCTTAGGGGCGGGGGATTTTAGCACAGATACGCAGTATTTT.